The TCR beta chain under discussion was sequenced for a study of cytomegalovirus exposure and HLA in healthy donors. Findings and caveats of the study: In an earlier analysis, productive rearrangement rates for most beta V segments clustered near 87% or 30%.

The CDR3 consists of 16 residues. Looked up from germline, CDR1 is SGDLS and CDR2 is YYNGEE. Trimming removed 0 bases at V and 3 bases at J, with 13 bases between. Comments on this clone: Its cognate antigen is unknown.

The PCR had 60 Vbeta and 13 Jbeta primers. Data came from immunoSEQ multiplex PCR; TCRdb stores just in-frame clones and leaves some out. The sample shows around 190,000 clones, 60% to 80% of them seen only once. Sequenced: PBMCs. The sequence was collected from a man between 60 and 70 years old in good health and CMV-seronegative. The J gene is TRBJ2-1, the V gene TRBV9, with no clear D. CDR3 region: CASSVDQTQRYNEQFF. The CDR3 DNA reads TGTGCCAGCAGCGTAGATCAGACACAACGCTACAATGAGCAGTTCTTC.